The T cell receptor beta chain under discussion was sequenced for a study of a mutant IDH1 vaccine in newly diagnosed glioma. In the case of this clone: Antigen: not known.

Assay: immunoSEQ multiplex PCR; the TCRdb copy retains only in-frame clones and omits some. The sample yields 75,000 to 95,000 clones, roughly 91% seen once. Specified time point: week 47, end of study. The investigators gave 300 ug of mutant IDH1 20-mer peptide in each vaccine dose, together with topical imiquimod. The CDR3 runs 11 residues. Germline values: CDR1 MNHEY, CDR2 SVGAGI. Between the trimmed V and J ends, which lost 0 bases and 12 bases, there was a span of 8 bases. V and J are TRBV6-5 and TRBJ1-1; no clear D gene. This clonotype was obtained from a woman in her 50s with glioma. This specimen consisted of PBMCs, obtained from a glioma patient whose treatment included an IDH1 peptide vaccine. The CDR3 region has the DNA TGTGCCAGCAGTTACTCAGGAATCTCTTTCTTT. Translated, it gives CASSYSGISFF.